This record looks at one TCR beta chain sequence and its context. TCRdb called the 5' RACE reads again in MiXCR, with one record for every CDR3 protein. Counted here are roughly 330,000 distinct CDR3 sequences, 6.5% to 8.5% occurring once; the ten biggest clones make up over 15%. This record comes from a study of T cells after yellow fever vaccination. In germline, CDR1 is SGHNT, CDR2 YENEEA. CDR3 size: 16 residues. J was trimmed by 2 bases and V by 5 bases; bases with no gene match: 11. Material: PBMCs, obtained around 45 days after the first yellow fever vaccination. The receptor was derived from a man aged 18 to 30 who received the YFV17D yellow fever vaccine. This chain links TRBV11-3 with TRBJ2-7; 8 bases align to TRBD1. In nucleotides, the CDR3 is TGTGCCAGCAGCCCCTCCTTTGAGACAGGGGCCTACGAGCAGTACTTC. This encodes CASSPSFETGAYEQYF.